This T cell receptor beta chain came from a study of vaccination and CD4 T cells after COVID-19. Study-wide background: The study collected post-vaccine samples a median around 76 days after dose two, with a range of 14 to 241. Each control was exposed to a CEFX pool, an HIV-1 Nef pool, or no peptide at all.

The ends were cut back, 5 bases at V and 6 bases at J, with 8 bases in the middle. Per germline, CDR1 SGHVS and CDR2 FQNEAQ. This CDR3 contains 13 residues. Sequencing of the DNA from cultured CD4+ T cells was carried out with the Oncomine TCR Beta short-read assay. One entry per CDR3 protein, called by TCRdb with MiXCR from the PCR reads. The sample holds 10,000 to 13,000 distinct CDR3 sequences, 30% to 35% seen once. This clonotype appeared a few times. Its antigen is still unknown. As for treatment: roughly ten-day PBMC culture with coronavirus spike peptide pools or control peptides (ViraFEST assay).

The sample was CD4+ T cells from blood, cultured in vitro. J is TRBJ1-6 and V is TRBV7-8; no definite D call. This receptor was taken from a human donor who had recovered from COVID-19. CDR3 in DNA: TGTGCCAGCAGCCCAAGGATTAATTCACCCCTCCACTTT. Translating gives CASSPRINSPLHF.